This T cell receptor (beta chain) was captured by sequencing in a study of post-analysis software for immune sequencing data. Whole-study findings and limits: The study found TRBV5-6, TRBV5-1 and TRBV20-1 among a handful of TRBV segments more frequent in patients than controls.

This clonotype was seen more than once but under ten times. Its target is unknown. Unique molecular identifiers were carried by the TCR beta cDNA libraries. A population of about 1 to 11 million T cells gave rise to around 480,000 cDNA molecules. TCRdb analysed the PCR reads with MiXCR anew, one entry per CDR3 protein. Here the sample spans 820,000 or so distinct CDR3 sequences, about 57% being singletons. The CDR3 is 15 residues long. V gave up 1 base and J gave up 5 bases, with 15 bases separating them. The germline V gene has CDR1 SGHAT and CDR2 FQNNGV. Material: blood. This clonotype originated in a girl between 10 and 17 years old with multiple sclerosis. This chain links TRBV11-2 with TRBJ2-7; D perhaps matches TRBD2 (6 bases). CDR3 nucleotide sequence: TGTGCCAGCAGCTTAGGCGCCGGGAGCCGGGACGAGCAGTACTTC. It codes for CASSLGAGSRDEQYF. Combining the CDR3 with reference TRBV11-2 and TRBJ2-7 gives the whole variable domain EAGVAQSPRYKIIEKRQSVAFWCNPISGHATLYWYQQILGQGPKLLIQFQNNGVVDDSQLPKDRFSAERLKGVDSTLKIQPAKLEDSAVYLCASSLGAGSRDEQYFGPGTRLTVT.